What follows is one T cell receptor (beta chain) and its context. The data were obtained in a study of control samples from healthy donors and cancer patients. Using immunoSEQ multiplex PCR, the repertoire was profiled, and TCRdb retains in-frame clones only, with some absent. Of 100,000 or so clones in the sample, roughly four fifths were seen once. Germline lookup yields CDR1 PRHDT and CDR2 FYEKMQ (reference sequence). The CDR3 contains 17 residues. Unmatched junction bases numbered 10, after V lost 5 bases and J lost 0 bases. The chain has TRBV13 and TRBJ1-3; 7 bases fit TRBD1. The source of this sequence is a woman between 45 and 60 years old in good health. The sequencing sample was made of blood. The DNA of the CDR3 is TGTGCCAGCAGCACTCGGACAGGCTGGTACTCTGGAAACACCATATATTTT. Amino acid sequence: CASSTRTGWYSGNTIYF.